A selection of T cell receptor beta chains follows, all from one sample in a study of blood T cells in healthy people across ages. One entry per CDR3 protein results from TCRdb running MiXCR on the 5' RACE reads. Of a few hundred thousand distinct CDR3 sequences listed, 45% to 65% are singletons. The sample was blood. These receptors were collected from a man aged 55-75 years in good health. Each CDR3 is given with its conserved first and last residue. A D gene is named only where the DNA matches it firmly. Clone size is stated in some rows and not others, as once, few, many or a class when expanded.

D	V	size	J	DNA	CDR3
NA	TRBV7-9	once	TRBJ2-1	TGTGCCAGCAGCTTAGGAGCGGCCTCCTACAATGAGCAGTTCTTC	CASSLGAASYNEQFF
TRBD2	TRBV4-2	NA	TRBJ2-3	TGTGCCAGCAGCCAAGGGTTACTTAGCGGGGTTATCGAGGGTACGCAGTATTTT	CASSQGLLSGVIEGTQYF
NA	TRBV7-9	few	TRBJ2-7	TGTGCCAGCAGCCTAACCGGGACGGCTACCTACGAGCAGTACTTC	CASSLTGTATYEQYF
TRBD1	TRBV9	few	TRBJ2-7	TGTGCCAGCAGCCCGCAAACCGGGACAGGGGCCTACGAGCAGTACTTC	CASSPQTGTGAYEQYF
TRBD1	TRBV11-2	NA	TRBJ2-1	TGTGCCAGCAGCCCTGACAGGGGAGAGACCCAGTTCTTC	CASSPDRGETQFF
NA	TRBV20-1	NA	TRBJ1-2	TGCAGTGCTAGAGATGGGGCCAGGGAATTTGGCGGCTACACCTTC	CSARDGAREFGGYTF
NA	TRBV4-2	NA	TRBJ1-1	TGTGCCAGCAGCCAAGTAAGGACGAATAGGTTCATGAACACTGAAGCTTTCTTT	CASSQVRTNRFMNTEAFF
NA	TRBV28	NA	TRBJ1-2	TGTGCCAGCAGCGCCTCCTTCGGATATGGCTACACCTTC	CASSASFGYGYTF
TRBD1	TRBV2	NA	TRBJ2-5	TGTGCCAGCAGTGAGACTACGGGACAGTGGGAGACCCAGTACTTC	CASSETTGQWETQYF
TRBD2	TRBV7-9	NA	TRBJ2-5	TGTGCCAGCAGACCTTGGGTGAGCGGGACCGAAGAGACCCAGTACTTC	CASRPWVSGTEETQYF
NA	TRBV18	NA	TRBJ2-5	TGTGCCAGCTCATTCCTGGGCGGGGAGACCCAGTACTTC	CASSFLGGETQYF
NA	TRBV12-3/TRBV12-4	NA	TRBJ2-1	TGTGCCAGCAGCCCCAGCGGGCTCTCCTACAATGGGCAGTTCTTC	CASSPSGLSYNGQFF
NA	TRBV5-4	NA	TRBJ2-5	TGTGCCAGCAGCCCTACGGGGTTGGAGACCCAGTACTTC	CASSPTGLETQYF
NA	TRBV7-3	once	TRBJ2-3	TGTGCCAGCGATACGCAGTATTTT	CASDTQYF
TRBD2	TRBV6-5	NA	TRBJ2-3	TGTGCCAGCAGTTACTCGACCTTTTGGACTAGCGGGAGAGATACGCAGTATTTT	CASSYSTFWTSGRDTQYF
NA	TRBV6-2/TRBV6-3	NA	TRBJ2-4	TGTGCCAGCAGCCCAGGAGGGTCAGCCAAAAACATTCAGTACTTC	CASSPGGSAKNIQYF
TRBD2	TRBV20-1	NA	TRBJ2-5	TGCAGTGCTGGGAGACTAGCGGGGAACCAAGAGACCCAGTACTTC	CSAGRLAGNQETQYF
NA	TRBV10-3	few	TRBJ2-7	TGTGCCATCAGTGAGTCGCTAGGGTCCTACGAGCAGTACTTC	CAISESLGSYEQYF
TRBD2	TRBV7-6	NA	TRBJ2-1	TGTGCCAGCAGAGCAGCGGGGGGGAGGGCCTACAATGAGCAGTTCTTC	CASRAAGGRAYNEQFF
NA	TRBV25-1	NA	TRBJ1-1	TGTGCCAGCAGTGAATGGCAGGGATGGGGCAACACTGAAGCTTTCTTT	CASSEWQGWGNTEAFF
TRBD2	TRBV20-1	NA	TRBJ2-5	TGCAGTGCTAGAGATGGTACTAGCGGGATAAAGACCCAGTACTTC	CSARDGTSGIKTQYF
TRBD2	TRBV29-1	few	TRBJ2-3	TGCAGCGTTGTTGGCGCCGCCCGCGGTGGACTAGCGGAATACACAGATACGCAGTATTTT	CSVVGAARGGLAEYTDTQYF
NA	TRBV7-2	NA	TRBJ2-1	TGTGCCAGCAGGTGGGACACGTACAATGAGCAGTTCTTC	CASRWDTYNEQFF
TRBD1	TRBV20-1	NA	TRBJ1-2	TGCAGTGCTAGAAGTGAGGGGGCGTCCTATGGCTACACCTTC	CSARSEGASYGYTF
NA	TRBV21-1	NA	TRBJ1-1	TGTGCCAGCAGCAAAAGCGCGTCGCCGGGGATTAGGAACACTGAAGCTTTCTTT	CASSKSASPGIRNTEAFF
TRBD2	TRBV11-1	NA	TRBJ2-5	TGTGCCAGCAGCTTGGATAGCGGGAGACACGGAGAGACCCAGTACTTC	CASSLDSGRHGETQYF
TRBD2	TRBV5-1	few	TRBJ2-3	TGCGCCAGCAGCGCGGGACTAGCGGGAGGTCAAGGTACGCAGTATTTT	CASSAGLAGGQGTQYF
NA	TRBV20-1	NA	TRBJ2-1	TGCAGTGCTAGAGTCCCCGGTGAGCAGTTCTTC	CSARVPGEQFF
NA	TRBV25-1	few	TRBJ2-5	TGTGCCAGCAGTGAAGGCAAAGGGGTCGCGGAGACCCAGTACTTC	CASSEGKGVAETQYF
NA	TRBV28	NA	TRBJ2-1	TGTGCCAGCAGTTCTCCAGGGGCCGGAACATCCAATGAGCAGTTCTTC	CASSSPGAGTSNEQFF
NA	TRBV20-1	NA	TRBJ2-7	TGCAGTGCTAGAGCAGGGCCAAACTACGAGCAGTACTTC	CSARAGPNYEQYF
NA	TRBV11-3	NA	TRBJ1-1	TGTGCCAGCAGCGTAGAATCGTACACTGAAGCTTTCTTT	CASSVESYTEAFF
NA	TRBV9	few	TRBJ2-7	TGTGCCAGCAGCCCTCAGGCAAACTCCTACGAGCAGTACTTC	CASSPQANSYEQYF
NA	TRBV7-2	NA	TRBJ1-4	TGTGCCAGCAGCTCCGGACAGTCGTCGGAAAAACTGTTTTTT	CASSSGQSSEKLFF
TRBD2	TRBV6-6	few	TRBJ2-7	TGTGCCAGCAGTCCTGGACTAGCGGACTACGAGCAGTACTTC	CASSPGLADYEQYF
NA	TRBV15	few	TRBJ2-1	TGTGCCACCAGCTGGCAGGGACCCTACAATGAGCAGTTCTTC	CATSWQGPYNEQFF
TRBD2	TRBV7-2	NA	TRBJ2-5	TGTGCCAGCAGCCATAGCGGCGTGCGGGAGCAGTACTTC	CASSHSGVREQYF
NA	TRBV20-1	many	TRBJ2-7	TGCAGTGCTCGAAGGACGGGCGAGCAGTACTTC	CSARRTGEQYF
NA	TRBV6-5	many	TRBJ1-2	TGTGCCACCGGGACTAGAGCCTATGGCTACACCTTC	CATGTRAYGYTF
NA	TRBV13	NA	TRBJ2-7	TGTGCCAGCAGCCCCTCCCCCGGGAACGAGCAGTACTTC	CASSPSPGNEQYF
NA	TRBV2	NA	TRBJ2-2	TGTGCCAGCAGAAAAGGGAGCACCGGGGAGCTGTTTTTT	CASRKGSTGELFF
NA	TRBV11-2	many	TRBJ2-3	TGTGCCAGCAGCTTTGCTACAGATACGCAGTATTTT	CASSFATDTQYF
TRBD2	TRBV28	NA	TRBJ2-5	TGTGCCAGCAGTCCATCCCCCGGGGGAGCGGGGGATCAAGAGACCCAGTACTTC	CASSPSPGGAGDQETQYF
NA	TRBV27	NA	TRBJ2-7	TGTGCCAGCAGTTCTCAGGCAGGGATCTACGAGCAGTACTTC	CASSSQAGIYEQYF
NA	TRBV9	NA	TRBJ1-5	TGTGCCAGCAGCGTCGCCCCAGGGAATCAGCCCCAGCATTTT	CASSVAPGNQPQHF
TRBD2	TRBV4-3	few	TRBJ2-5	TGCGCCAGCAGCTACCGAGCGGGAGCGGGGGAGACCCAGTACTTC	CASSYRAGAGETQYF
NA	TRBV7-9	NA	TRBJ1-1	TGTGCCAGCGTTGGGTACACTGAAGCTTTCTTT	CASVGYTEAFF
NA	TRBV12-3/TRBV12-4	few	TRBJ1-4	TGTGCCAGCAGGCCCGACAGCAGTAATGAAAAACTGTTTTTT	CASRPDSSNEKLFF
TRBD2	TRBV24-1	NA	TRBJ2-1	TGTGCCACCAGTGATCCCGGGACTAGCGGGGAAGATTTATACAATGAGCAGTTCTTC	CATSDPGTSGEDLYNEQFF
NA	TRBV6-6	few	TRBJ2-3	TGTGCCAGCAGCGCGATAGGGGGAGGCACAGATACGCAGTATTTT	CASSAIGGGTDTQYF
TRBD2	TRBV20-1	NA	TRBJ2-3	TGCAGTGCTAGTGCGCCTAGCGGGAGCCTGAGAGATACGCAGTATTTT	CSASAPSGSLRDTQYF
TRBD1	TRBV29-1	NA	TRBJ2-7	TGCGGCGCCAGACAGGGGGCGGGGGAGCAGTACTTC	CGARQGAGEQYF
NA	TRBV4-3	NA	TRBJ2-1	TGCGCCAGCAGCCAAGATTTGATGGCGCTAAGAATGTATGAGCAGTTCTTC	CASSQDLMALRMYEQFF
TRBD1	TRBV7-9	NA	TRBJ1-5	TGTGCCAGCAGCTTAGGGTTGGACAGGGACCAGCCCCAGCATTTT	CASSLGLDRDQPQHF
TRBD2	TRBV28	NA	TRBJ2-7	TGTGCCAGCTCACCAAATTGGGAGGGCTCATCCTACGAGCAGTACTTC	CASSPNWEGSSYEQYF
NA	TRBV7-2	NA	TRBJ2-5	TGTGCCAGCAGCCCTGGAGTCTTGGAGACCCAGTACTTC	CASSPGVLETQYF
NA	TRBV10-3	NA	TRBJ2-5	TGTGCCATCAGTGAGTCGGGGCAGCGATCAGAGACCCAGTACTTC	CAISESGQRSETQYF
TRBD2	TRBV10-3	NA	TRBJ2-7	TGTGCCATCAGTGAGTCGACTAGCGGGGTTTACGAGCAGTACTTC	CAISESTSGVYEQYF
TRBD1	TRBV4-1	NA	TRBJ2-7	TGCGCCAGCAGCCAAGATTCAGGTGGGACAGGGTTTGGGGAGCAGTACTTC	CASSQDSGGTGFGEQYF
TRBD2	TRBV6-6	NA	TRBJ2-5	TGTGCCAGCAGGGCCCTAGCGGGAGTAACCCCAGAGACCCAGTACTTC	CASRALAGVTPETQYF